Shown below are 16 T cell receptor beta chains from a single sample sequenced in a study of blood T cell repertoires in COVID-19. Sequencing was performed with immunoSEQ multiplex PCR; in TCRdb, only in-frame clones are kept and a portion is missing. The sample yields roughly 140,000 clones, approximately 86% seen once. Sample: peripheral blood. The receptors originated from a man between 65 and 80 years old with acute or convalescent COVID-19.

This clone was seen ten or more times. The chain recombines TRBV28 with TRBJ2-7; 12 bases match TRBD2. The junction had 17 bases not matched to a gene; V was cut back by 4 bases and J by 7 bases. The CDR3 extends over 18 amino acids. The germline V gene encodes CDR1 MDHEN and CDR2 SYDVKM. CDR3 protein: CASSSLAGGRSLTREQYF. CDR3 sequence (DNA): TGTGCCAGCAGTTCACTAGCGGGAGGCCGTTCCTTAACTCGGGAGCAGTACTTC.

The chain recombines TRBV19 with TRBJ2-7; 8 bases fit TRBD2. The CDR3 runs 14 residues. V shed 3 bases, J shed 2 bases, and the junction held 3 bases outside the gene matches. CDR1 is LNHDA, CDR2 SQIVND, per germline (reference sequence). CDR3 loop: CASSIERGTYEQYF. The CDR3 bases are TGTGCCAGTAGTATCGAGCGGGGGACCTACGAGCAGTACTTC.

V is TRBV28 and J is TRBJ1-1; 9 bases fit TRBD1. The ends lost 8 bases at V and 3 bases at J; junction bases unmatched: 7. Germline V lookup: CDR1 MDHEN, CDR2 SYDVKM. The CDR3 covers 14 residues. The CDR3 spells CASPPTGGHTEAFF. The CDR3 DNA reads TGTGCCAGCCCTCCTACAGGGGGCCACACTGAAGCTTTCTTT.

This chain links TRBV29-1 with TRBJ1-4; unclear D gene. CDR1 and CDR2 from the germline V gene are SQVTM and ANQGSEA. The CDR3 is 13 residues long. Trimming left V 4 bases short and J 0 bases short, with 6 bases between. CDR3 nucleotides: TGCAGCGTTGCAGTCACAACTAATGAAAAACTGTTTTTT. Protein: CSVAVTTNEKLFF.

This chain uses TRBV19 with TRBJ2-5, with 8 bases that match TRBD1. The CDR3 covers 16 residues. CDR1 and CDR2 (germline): LNHDA, SQIVND (reference sequence). J was trimmed by 4 bases and V by 5 bases; bases with no gene match: 12. CDR3 sequence: CASSPRTGTVGETQYF. In DNA, the CDR3 is TGTGCCAGTAGTCCCCGGACAGGGACAGTAGGAGAGACCCAGTACTTC.

The V call is TRBV9, the J call TRBJ2-6; the D gene is possibly TRBD1 (5 bases). The CDR3 sequence is 15 residues long. The V and J ends lost 3 bases and 4 bases respectively, with 11 bases between them. CDR1 is SGDLS, CDR2 YYNGEE, per germline. CDR3 loop: CASSDRLPGANVLTF. The CDR3 bases are TGTGCCAGCAGCGACAGGCTTCCCGGGGCCAACGTCCTGACTTTC. Drawing the rest from reference TRBV9 and TRBJ2-6, the complete variable domain is DSGVTQTPKHLITATGQRVTLRCSPRSGDLSVYWYQQSLDQGLQFLIQYYNGEERAKGNILERFSAQQFPDLHSELNLSSLELGDSALYFCASSDRLPGANVLTFGAGSRLTVL.

This chain connects TRBV5-1 to TRBJ2-1, with 7 bases matching TRBD2. After removal of 3 bases from V and 6 bases from J, the junction contained 6 bases not matched to a gene. The germline CDR1 and CDR2 sequences are SGHRS and YFSETQ. This CDR3 spans 14 amino acids. CDR3 loop: CASSWASGSNEQFF. For the CDR3, the DNA is TGCGCCAGCAGCTGGGCTAGCGGAAGCAATGAGCAGTTCTTC.

This sequence joins TRBV28 and TRBJ1-4, with D unresolved. Germline V gives CDR1 MDHEN, CDR2 SYDVKM. V dropped 8 bases and J dropped 2 bases, with 15 bases sitting between them. The CDR3 spans 15 residues. The CDR3 DNA sequence: TGTGCCAGCCTTGGCCCCTCGGGGACTAATGAAAAACTGTTTTTT. It codes for CASLGPSGTNEKLFF.

With respect to this clone: The sample carries other DNA sequences with the same CDR3. This chain links TRBV19 with TRBJ2-7; 7 nucleotides align to TRBD1. The CDR3 covers 15 residues. J was trimmed by 1 base and V by 0 bases; bases with no gene match: 3. From germline, CDR1 is LNHDA and CDR2 SQIVND (reference sequence). The CDR3 protein is CASSIDRQGSYEQYF. The CDR3 nucleotides are TGTGCCAGTAGTATAGACCGACAGGGATCCTACGAGCAGTACTTC.

The chain couples TRBV24-1 to TRBJ1-5, with 10 bases lining up with TRBD1. Germline CDR1 KGHDR, CDR2 SFDVKD. Trimming at V came to 7 bases and at J to 7 bases, leaving 12 bases not matched to a gene. This CDR3 region has 16 residues. This chain's CDR3 is CATSDAGQGDRQPQHF. For the CDR3, the DNA is TGTGCCACCAGCGATGCAGGACAGGGGGATCGACAGCCCCAGCATTTT.

V and J are TRBV7-2 and TRBJ2-1; 14 bases map to TRBD2. The CDR3 sequence is 17 residues long. The V gene end was trimmed by 5 bases and the J gene end by 7 bases; junction bases not matched to a gene: 10. The germline V gene encodes CDR1 SGHTA and CDR2 FQGNSA. Here the CDR3 reads CASSTVGLAGAGNEQFF. CDR3 nucleotide sequence: TGTGCCAGCAGCACGGTGGGACTAGCGGGGGCAGGGAATGAGCAGTTCTTC. Full variable domain (rest looked up from reference TRBV7-2 and TRBJ2-1): GAGVSQSPSNKVTEKGKDVELRCDPISGHTALYWYRQSLGQGLEFLIYFQGNSAPDKSGLPSDRFSAERTGGSVSTLTIQRTQQEDSAVYLCASSTVGLAGAGNEQFFGPGTRLTVL.

J is TRBJ2-3 and V is TRBV19, with 10 bases fitting TRBD2. Germline lookup yields CDR1 LNHDA and CDR2 SQIVND (reference sequence). Trimming removed 10 bases from V and 6 bases from J; junction bases left unmatched: 7. CDR3 size: 13 residues. CDR3 sequence: CATQREGMDTQYF. As DNA, the CDR3 is TGTGCCACCCAGCGGGAGGGGATGGATACGCAGTATTTT.

CDR3 nucleotides: TGTGCCAGCAGCGCCACAGGGGCAACTAATGAAAAACTGTTTTTT. It yields the protein CASSATGATNEKLFF. This chain joins TRBV6-4 and TRBJ1-4; 7 bases are shared with TRBD1. The CDR3 covers 15 residues. The V gene's germline CDR1 is MRHNA and CDR2 SNTAGT. The V and J ends lost 6 bases and 0 bases, in that order; junction bases with no gene match: 4.

The chain combines TRBV21-1 with TRBJ2-7; the listed D gene, TRBD2, was not tested against the DNA. TRBV21-1 has pseudogene status. The CDR3 has 15 amino acids. The CDR3 DNA reads TGTGCCAGCAGTCTGGGACTAGCGGGGTCCTACGAGCAGTACTTC. As protein: CASSLGLAGSYEQYF.

The rearrangement joins TRBV24-1 to TRBJ2-1; 10 bases are shared with TRBD2. The ends lost 2 bases at V and 2 bases at J; junction bases unmatched: 2. The CDR3 consists of 16 residues. Per the germline V gene, CDR1 is KGHDR and CDR2 is SFDVKD. The CDR3 DNA sequence: TGTGCCACCAGTGATTCTAGCGGGAGAACCTACAATGAGCAGTTCTTC. Protein: CATSDSSGRTYNEQFF.

The gene calls are TRBV5-6 and TRBJ1-1; D is uncertain. Trimming cost V 0 bases and J 5 bases, with 8 bases left between them. This CDR3 region has 13 residues. Germline V gene sequence: CDR1 SGHDT, CDR2 YYEEEE. This chain's CDR3 is CASSLAQVTEAFF. The CDR3 DNA is TGTGCCAGCAGCTTGGCGCAGGTGACTGAAGCTTTCTTT.